This entry describes one T cell receptor (beta chain). The CDR3 loop spans 18 amino acids. Germline CDR1 MDHEN, CDR2 SYDVKM. V trimming: 5 bases; J trimming: 0 bases; junction bases outside the gene matches: 8. This specimen comes from a study of PD-1 and CTLA-4 blockade in melanoma. The data were produced by immunoSEQ multiplex PCR, yet TCRdb's version contains in-frame clones alone and is incomplete. This table holds roughly 21,000 clones, about 91% found once. The clonotype originates from a human donor with melanoma. V usage is TRBV28 and J usage is TRBJ1-6; 9 bases line up with TRBD1. The sequencing used CD8+ T cells from peripheral blood, collected before anti-PD-1 treatment. The CDR3 region is CASSPRDRASSYNSPLHF. CDR3 coding DNA: TGTGCCAGCAGTCCCCGGGACAGGGCGAGCTCCTATAATTCACCCCTCCACTTT.